Listed below are T cell receptor beta chains from one sample, sequenced in a study of shared clonotypes between healthy human individuals. Produced via immunoSEQ multiplex PCR; TCRdb's table is partial and in-frame only. The sample holds approximately 2,000,000 clones; roughly 90% are singletons and the top ten take 0.37%. The sequencing input was naive CD4+ T cells from PBMCs. These receptors originate from a man aged 18 to 35 in good health. Some clones in this sample may be carry-over from other donors' samples. CDR3s include the opening cysteine and the closing phenylalanine or tryptophan. The D gene is left open where the match is weak. Clone size is stated in some rows and not others, as once, few, many or a class when expanded.

D gene	J gene	clone size	V gene	CDR3 protein	CDR3 DNA
TRBD2	TRBJ2-1	NA	TRBV7-3	CASSAGAYNEQFF	TGTGCCAGTTCCGCGGGAGCCTACAATGAGCAGTTCTTC
TRBD2	TRBJ2-4	once	TRBV10-3	CAISGASGTDIQYF	TGTGCCATCAGTGGGGCTAGCGGGACTGACATTCAGTATTTC
NA	TRBJ2-1	NA	TRBV7-2	CASSLAGVSYNEQFF	TGTGCCAGCAGCTTAGCGGGAGTTTCCTACAATGAGCAGTTCTTC
NA	TRBJ2-5	NA	TRBV6-1	CASSESQTQETQYF	TGTGCCAGCAGTGAATCCCAGACGCAAGAGACCCAGTACTTC
TRBD1	TRBJ2-3	once	TRBV6-5	CASRLTGGPDTQYF	TGTGCCAGCAGACTAACAGGGGGTCCAGATACGCAGTATTTT
NA	TRBJ1-2	NA	TRBV6-1	CASSEIPGVPYGYTF	TGTGCCAGCAGTGAAATCCCAGGGGTCCCCTATGGCTACACCTTC
NA	TRBJ1-3	NA	TRBV6-6	CASSYSKREIGNTIYF	TGTGCCAGCAGTTACTCGAAACGCGAAATCGGAAACACCATATATTTT
NA	TRBJ1-2	NA	TRBV2	CASSDRVGYTF	TGTGCCAGCAGTGATCGGGTTGGCTACACCTTC
NA	TRBJ2-6	NA	TRBV29-1	CSVSSGANVLTF	TGCAGCGTTTCCTCTGGGGCCAACGTCCTGACTTTC
NA	TRBJ1-1	NA	TRBV28	CARTQANTEAFF	TGTGCCAGAACACAGGCGAACACTGAAGCTTTCTTT
NA	TRBJ1-5	NA	TRBV7-2	CASSLSQGGQPQHF	TGTGCCAGCAGCTTAAGTCAGGGCGGTCAGCCCCAGCATTTT
TRBD2	TRBJ2-1	NA	TRBV6-4	CASRGTSGGYNEQFF	TGTGCCAGCAGGGGGACTAGCGGGGGTTACAATGAGCAGTTCTTC
NA	TRBJ2-7	NA	TRBV28	CASSSPLDSFLSYEQYF	TGTGCCAGCAGCTCCCCCCTCGACAGCTTCCTCTCCTACGAGCAGTACTTC
TRBD1	TRBJ1-2	NA	TRBV27	CASSRDRGNYGYTF	TGTGCCAGCAGCCGGGACAGGGGAAACTATGGCTACACCTTC
NA	TRBJ1-4	NA	TRBV7-6	CASSLAREKLFF	TGTGCCAGCAGCTTAGCACGTGAAAAACTGTTTTTT
NA	TRBJ2-7	NA	TRBV28	CASSFHSYEQYF	TGTGCCAGCAGTTTTCACAGCTACGAGCAGTACTTC
NA	TRBJ1-2	once	TRBV7-2	CASSSNGYTF	TGTGCCAGCAGTTCGAATGGCTACACCTTC
TRBD1	TRBJ2-2	NA	TRBV18	CASSRQGNTGELFF	TGTGCCAGCTCACGACAGGGGAACACCGGGGAGCTGTTTTTT
TRBD1	TRBJ2-5	once	TRBV5-1	CASSLGDRGYQETQYF	TGCGCCAGCAGCTTGGGGGACAGGGGATACCAAGAGACCCAGTACTTC
TRBD1	TRBJ1-2	once	TRBV19	CASSTRTGVYGYTF	TGTGCCAGTAGTACCCGGACAGGGGTTTATGGCTACACCTTC
NA	TRBJ2-7	once	TRBV5-4	CASSLKGFSYEQYF	TGTGCCAGCAGCTTGAAGGGCTTCTCCTACGAGCAGTACTTC
TRBD1	TRBJ2-7	NA	TRBV5-1	CASSLVQGASWGEQYF	TGCGCCAGCAGCTTGGTCCAGGGGGCGTCGTGGGGCGAGCAGTACTTC
NA	TRBJ1-4	NA	TRBV7-8	CASSFGGRPNEKLFF	TGTGCCAGCAGCTTCGGGGGTCGGCCTAATGAAAAACTGTTTTTT
TRBD2	TRBJ2-1	NA	TRBV30	CAWSVLAGAYNEQFF	TGTGCCTGGAGTGTACTAGCGGGAGCCTACAATGAGCAGTTCTTC
NA	TRBJ2-7	NA	TRBV4-1	CASSQVSGPGLFYEQYF	TGCGCCAGCAGCCAAGTATCCGGGCCCGGTCTCTTCTACGAGCAGTACTTC
NA	TRBJ2-2	NA	TRBV30	CAWQGNGELFF	TGTGCCTGGCAGGGTAACGGGGAGCTGTTTTTT
NA	TRBJ2-1	NA	TRBV28	CASTLMGVAVNEQFF	TGTGCCAGCACTTTGATGGGAGTAGCGGTAAATGAGCAGTTCTTC
NA	TRBJ2-5	NA	TRBV7-3	CASSPRGSETQYF	TGTGCCAGCAGCCCCAGAGGCTCCGAGACCCAGTACTTC
NA	TRBJ1-1	NA	TRBV7-2	CASSGSRGAYLYTEAFF	TGTGCCAGCAGCGGGTCCAGGGGAGCTTACCTTTACACTGAAGCTTTCTTT
NA	TRBJ1-1	NA	TRBV18	CASSPSQGPYTEAFF	TGTGCCAGCTCACCCTCACAAGGCCCGTACACTGAAGCTTTCTTT
NA	TRBJ2-5	NA	TRBV11-2	CASSHTTGIPQETQYF	TGTGCCAGCAGCCATACAACAGGGATCCCCCAAGAGACCCAGTACTTC
NA	TRBJ2-6	NA	TRBV9	CASSSQGANVLTF	TGTGCCAGCAGCTCCCAAGGGGCCAACGTCCTGACTTTC
TRBD2	TRBJ2-1	NA	TRBV6-6	CASSDSGNEPKEQFF	TGTGCCAGCAGTGATAGCGGGAATGAGCCAAAGGAGCAGTTCTTC
TRBD1	TRBJ1-1	few	TRBV6-5	CASRDRLNTEAFF	TGTGCCAGCAGGGACAGGTTGAACACTGAAGCTTTCTTT
NA	TRBJ2-6	NA	TRBV18	CASRTGATGANVLTF	TGTGCCAGCAGGACTGGAGCGACCGGGGCCAACGTCCTGACTTTC
NA	TRBJ2-2	NA	TRBV11-2	CASSSGIGVGELFF	TGTGCCAGCAGCTCAGGAATTGGGGTTGGGGAGCTGTTTTTT
NA	TRBJ2-2	NA	TRBV4-3	CASSQDSGRILNTGELFF	TGCGCCAGCAGCCAAGATTCCGGCCGGATCCTGAACACCGGGGAGCTGTTTTTT